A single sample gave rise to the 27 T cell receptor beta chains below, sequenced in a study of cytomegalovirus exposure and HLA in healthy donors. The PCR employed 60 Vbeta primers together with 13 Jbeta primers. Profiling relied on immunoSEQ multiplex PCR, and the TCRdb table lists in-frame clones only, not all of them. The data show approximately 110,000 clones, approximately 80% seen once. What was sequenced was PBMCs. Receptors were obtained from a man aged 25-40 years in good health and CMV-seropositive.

The CDR3 is CASSLPVLNTEAFF. In nucleotides, the CDR3 is TGTGCCAGCAGTTTACCAGTTCTGAACACTGAAGCTTTCTTT. The chain employs TRBV28 and TRBJ1-1, with D hard to call. The germline V and J ends were trimmed by 2 bases and 0 bases, with 7 bases remaining between them. The CDR3 consists of 14 residues. The germline V gene encodes CDR1 MDHEN and CDR2 SYDVKM.

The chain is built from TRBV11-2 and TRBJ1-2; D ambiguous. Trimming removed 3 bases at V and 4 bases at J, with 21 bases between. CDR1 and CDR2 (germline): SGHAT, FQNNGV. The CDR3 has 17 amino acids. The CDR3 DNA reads TGTGCCAGCAGCTTGGAGGGTCTGGGAGGGATGGCCTATGGCTACACCTTC. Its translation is CASSLEGLGGMAYGYTF.

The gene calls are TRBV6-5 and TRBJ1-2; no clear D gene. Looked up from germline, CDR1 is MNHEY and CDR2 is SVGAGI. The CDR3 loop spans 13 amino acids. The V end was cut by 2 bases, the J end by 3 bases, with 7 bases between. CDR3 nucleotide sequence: TGTGCCAGCAGTTACGGGAGGGACTATGGCTACACCTTC. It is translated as CASSYGRDYGYTF.

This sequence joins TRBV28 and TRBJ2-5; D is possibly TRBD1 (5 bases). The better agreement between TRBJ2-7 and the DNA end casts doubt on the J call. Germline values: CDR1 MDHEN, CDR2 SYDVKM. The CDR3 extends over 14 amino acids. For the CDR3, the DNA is TGTGCCAGCAGTCCTTATGACAGCTCCTACGAGCAGTACTTC. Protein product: CASSPYDSSYEQYF.

The CDR3 DNA is TGCGCCAGCAGCCCTAGACAGGGGGAGCTGTTTTTT. Protein: CASSPRQGELFF. The chain uses TRBV4-1 and TRBJ2-2; the D gene is possibly TRBD1 (5 bases). Germline V gives CDR1 MGHRA, CDR2 YSYEKL. The V and J ends lost 4 bases and 8 bases respectively, with 8 bases between them. The CDR3 runs 12 residues.

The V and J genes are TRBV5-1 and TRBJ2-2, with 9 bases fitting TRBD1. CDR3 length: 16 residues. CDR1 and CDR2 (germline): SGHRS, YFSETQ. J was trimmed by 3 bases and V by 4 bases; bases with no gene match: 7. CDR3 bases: TGCGCCAGCAGCACGGCCGGGACAGGGTACACCGGGGAGCTGTTTTTT. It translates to CASSTAGTGYTGELFF. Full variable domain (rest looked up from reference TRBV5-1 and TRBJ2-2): KAGVTQTPRYLIKTRGQQVTLSCSPISGHRSVSWYQQTPGQGLQFLFEYFSETQRNKGNFPGRFSGRQFSNSRSEMNVSTLELGDSALYLCASSTAGTGYTGELFFGEGSRLTVL.

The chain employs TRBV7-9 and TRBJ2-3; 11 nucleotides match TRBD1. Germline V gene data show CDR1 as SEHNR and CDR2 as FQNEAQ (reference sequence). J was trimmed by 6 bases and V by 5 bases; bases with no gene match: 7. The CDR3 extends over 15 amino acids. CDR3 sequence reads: CASSARDRGKDTQYF. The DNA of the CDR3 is TGTGCCAGCAGCGCCCGGGACAGGGGGAAGGATACGCAGTATTTT.

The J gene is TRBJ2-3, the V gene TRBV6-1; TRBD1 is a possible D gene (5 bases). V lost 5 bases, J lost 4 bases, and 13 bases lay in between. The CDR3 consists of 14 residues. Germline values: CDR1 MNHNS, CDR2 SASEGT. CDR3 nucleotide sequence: TGTGCCAGCAGTATACGGACCAGGGCAGATACGCAGTATTTT. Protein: CASSIRTRADTQYF.

The CDR3 DNA follows: TGTGCCAGCAGCCAAGATTGGCTTTCCTACGAGCAGTACTTC. Amino acid sequence: CASSQDWLSYEQYF. This chain connects TRBV4-2 to TRBJ2-7; D is ambiguous. Trimming took off 0 bases at V and 1 base at J, with 7 bases between the two ends. Per the germline V gene, CDR1 is LGHNA and CDR2 is YNFKEQ. CDR3 length equals 14 residues.

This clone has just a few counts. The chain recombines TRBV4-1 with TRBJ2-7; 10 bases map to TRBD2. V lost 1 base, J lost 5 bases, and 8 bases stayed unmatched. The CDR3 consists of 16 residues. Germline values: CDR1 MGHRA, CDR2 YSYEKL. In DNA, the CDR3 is TGCGCCAGCAGCCAAGCGGTGGCTAGCGGGGGCCACGAGCAGTACTTC. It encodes CASSQAVASGGHEQYF.

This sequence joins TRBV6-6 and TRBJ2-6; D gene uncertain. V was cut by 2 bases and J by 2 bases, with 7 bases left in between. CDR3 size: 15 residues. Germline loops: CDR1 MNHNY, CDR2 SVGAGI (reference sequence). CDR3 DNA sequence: TGTGCCAGCAGTTACGACGGAGCTGGGGCCAACGTCCTGACTTTC. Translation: CASSYDGAGANVLTF.

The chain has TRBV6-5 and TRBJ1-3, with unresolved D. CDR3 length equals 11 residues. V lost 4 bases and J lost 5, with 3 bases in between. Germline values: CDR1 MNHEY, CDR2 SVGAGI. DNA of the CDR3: TGTGCCAGCAGTTCTAGAAACACCATATATTTT. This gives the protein CASSSRNTIYF.

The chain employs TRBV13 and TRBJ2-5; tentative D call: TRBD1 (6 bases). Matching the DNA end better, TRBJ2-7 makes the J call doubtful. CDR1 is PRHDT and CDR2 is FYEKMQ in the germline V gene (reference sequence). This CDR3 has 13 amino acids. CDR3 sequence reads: CASRPGHSYEQYF. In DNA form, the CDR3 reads TGTGCCAGCAGACCGGGACACTCCTACGAGCAGTACTTC.

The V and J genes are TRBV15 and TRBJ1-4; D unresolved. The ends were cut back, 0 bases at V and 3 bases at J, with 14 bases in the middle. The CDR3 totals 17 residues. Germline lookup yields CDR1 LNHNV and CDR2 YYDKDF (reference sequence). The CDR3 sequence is CATSRERAGAANEKLFF. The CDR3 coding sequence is TGTGCCACCAGCAGAGAAAGGGCGGGAGCTGCTAATGAAAAACTGTTTTTT.

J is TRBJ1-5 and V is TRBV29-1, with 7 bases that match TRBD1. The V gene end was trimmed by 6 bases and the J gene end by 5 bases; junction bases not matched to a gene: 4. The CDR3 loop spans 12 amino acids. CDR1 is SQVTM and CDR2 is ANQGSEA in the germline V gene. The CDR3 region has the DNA TGCAGCGTACGCGACAGGGATCAGCCCCAGCATTTT. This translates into CSVRDRDQPQHF.

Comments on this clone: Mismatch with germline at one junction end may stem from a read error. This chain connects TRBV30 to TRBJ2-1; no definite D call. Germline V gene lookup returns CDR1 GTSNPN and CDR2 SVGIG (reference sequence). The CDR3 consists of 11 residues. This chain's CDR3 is CAWSYDNEPFF. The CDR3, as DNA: TGTGCCTGGAGTTACGACAATGAGCCGTTCTTC.

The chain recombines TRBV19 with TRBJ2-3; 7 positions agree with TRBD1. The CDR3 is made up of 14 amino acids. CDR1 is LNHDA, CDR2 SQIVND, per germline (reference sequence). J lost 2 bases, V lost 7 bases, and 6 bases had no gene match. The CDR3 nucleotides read TGTGCCAGTAACAGGGGTCCTGCCACAGATACGCAGTATTTT. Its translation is CASNRGPATDTQYF.

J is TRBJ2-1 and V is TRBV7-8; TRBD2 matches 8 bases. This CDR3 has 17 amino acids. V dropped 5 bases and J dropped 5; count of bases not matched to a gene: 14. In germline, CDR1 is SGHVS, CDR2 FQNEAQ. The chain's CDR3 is CASSPKLRLAKNNEQFF. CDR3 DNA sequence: TGTGCCAGCAGCCCAAAACTCCGACTAGCGAAGAACAATGAGCAGTTCTTC.

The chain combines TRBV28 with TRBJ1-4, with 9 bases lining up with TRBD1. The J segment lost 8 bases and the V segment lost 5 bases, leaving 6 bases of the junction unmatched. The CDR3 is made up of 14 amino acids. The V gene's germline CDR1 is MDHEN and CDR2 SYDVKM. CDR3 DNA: TGTGCCAGCAGTCAGGACAGGGGAGTCGAAAAACTGTTTTTT. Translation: CASSQDRGVEKLFF.

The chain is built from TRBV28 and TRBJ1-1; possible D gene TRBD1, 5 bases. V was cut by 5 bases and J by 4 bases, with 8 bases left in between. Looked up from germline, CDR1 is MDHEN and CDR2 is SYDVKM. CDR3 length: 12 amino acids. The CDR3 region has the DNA TGTGCCAGCAGTCGACAGCTCACTGAAGCTTTCTTT. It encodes CASSRQLTEAFF.

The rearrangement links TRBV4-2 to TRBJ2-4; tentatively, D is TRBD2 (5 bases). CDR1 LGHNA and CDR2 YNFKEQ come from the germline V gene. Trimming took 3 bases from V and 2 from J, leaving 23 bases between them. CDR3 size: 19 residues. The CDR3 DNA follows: TGTGCCAGCAGCCAGGATAAAGGCCCGGGGATCCCGTCCAAAAACATTCAGTACTTC. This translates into CASSQDKGPGIPSKNIQYF.

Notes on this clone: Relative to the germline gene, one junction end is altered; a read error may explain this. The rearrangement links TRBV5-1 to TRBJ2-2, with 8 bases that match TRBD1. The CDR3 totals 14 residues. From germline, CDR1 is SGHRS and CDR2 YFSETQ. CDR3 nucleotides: TGCGCTAGCAGCGCCCGGACAGGGTATGTGGAGCTGTTTTTT. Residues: CASSARTGYVELFF.

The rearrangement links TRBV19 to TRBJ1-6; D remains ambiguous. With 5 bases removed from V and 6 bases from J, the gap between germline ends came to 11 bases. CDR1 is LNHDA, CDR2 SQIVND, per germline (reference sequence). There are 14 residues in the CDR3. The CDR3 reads CASSLTTGNSPLHF. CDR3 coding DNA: TGTGCCAGTAGTCTCACAACGGGTAATTCACCCCTCCACTTT.

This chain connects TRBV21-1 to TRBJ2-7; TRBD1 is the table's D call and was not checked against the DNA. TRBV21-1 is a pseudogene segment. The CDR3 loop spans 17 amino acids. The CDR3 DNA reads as TGTGCCAGCAGCAAGTCGACCCGCGGGACAGGGTTGCACGAGCAGTACGTC. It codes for CASSKSTRGTGLHEQYV.

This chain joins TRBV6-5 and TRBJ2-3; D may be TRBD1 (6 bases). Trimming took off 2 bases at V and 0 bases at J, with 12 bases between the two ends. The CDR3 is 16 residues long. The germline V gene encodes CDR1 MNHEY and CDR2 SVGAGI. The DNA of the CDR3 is TGTGCCAGCAGTTACCAACCAGGGGTGAGCACAGATACGCAGTATTTT. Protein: CASSYQPGVSTDTQYF.

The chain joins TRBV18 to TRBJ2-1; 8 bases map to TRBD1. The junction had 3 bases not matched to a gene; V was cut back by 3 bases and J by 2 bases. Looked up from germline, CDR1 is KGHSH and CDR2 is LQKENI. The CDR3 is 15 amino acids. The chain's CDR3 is CASSPQTGAYNEQFF. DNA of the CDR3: TGTGCCAGCTCACCCCAGACAGGGGCCTACAATGAGCAGTTCTTC. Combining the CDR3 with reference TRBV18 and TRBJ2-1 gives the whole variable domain NAGVMQNPRHLVRRRGQEARLRCSPMKGHSHVYWYRQLPEEGLKFMVYLQKENIIDESGMPKERFSAEFPKEGPSILRIQQVVRGDSAAYFCASSPQTGAYNEQFFGPGTRLTVL.

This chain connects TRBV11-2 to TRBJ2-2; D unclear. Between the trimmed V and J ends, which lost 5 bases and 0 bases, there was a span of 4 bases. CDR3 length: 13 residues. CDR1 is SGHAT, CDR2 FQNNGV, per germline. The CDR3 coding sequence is TGTGCCAGCAGCCCATCGAACACCGGGGAGCTGTTTTTT. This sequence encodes CASSPSNTGELFF.